The clone carrying this T cell receptor (beta chain) came up once. These data come from a study of shared clonotypes between healthy human individuals. For every subset, genomic DNA was evenly distributed across several immunoSEQ plates. TCRdb keeps only in-frame clones here, not all; method: immunoSEQ multiplex PCR. The sample shows around 2.1 million clones, around 93% of them seen only once. The ends lost 6 bases at V and 6 bases at J; junction bases unmatched: 10. The CDR3 consists of 15 residues. Germline V gene data show CDR1 as SGDLS and CDR2 as YYNGEE. Naive-designated CD8 cells lacked CD45RO, were positively enriched for CCR7, and omitted terminally differentiated effector memory CD45RA+ cells. Every donor was a Caucasian adult from Nashville, Tennessee.

The receptor's source is a man aged 18 to 29 in good health. Some clones in this sample may be carry-over from other donors' samples. V and J are TRBV9 and TRBJ2-2, with 8 bases matching TRBD2. Sequencing was performed on naive CD8+ T cells from PBMCs. Written as DNA, the CDR3 is TGTGCCAGCAACCTTGGGGGACTAGGAGCCGGGGAGCTGTTTTTT. Protein: CASNLGGLGAGELFF.